A selection of T cell receptor beta chains follows, all from one sample in a study of cytomegalovirus exposure and HLA in healthy donors. Measured with immunoSEQ multiplex PCR; TCRdb has only the in-frame clones, and not every one. The sample has fewer than 150,000 clones; about 80% are singletons. The source material was PBMCs. Receptors were obtained from a woman aged 40 to 50 in good health and CMV-seropositive. CDR3s leave out the opening cysteine and the closing phenylalanine or tryptophan. D genes are given only for firm matches. Some rows mark clone size as missing; the rest say once, few, many or name a class of expanded clone.

v_call: TRBV29-1
clone_size: -
j_call: TRBJ2-7
d_call: -
cdr3_aa: SVGVDIYEQY

v_call: TRBV7-9
clone_size: -
j_call: TRBJ1-4
d_call: -
cdr3_aa: ASSLVLTTNEKLF

v_call: TRBV19
clone_size: -
j_call: TRBJ2-4
d_call: -
cdr3_aa: ASSTRQLLAKNIQY

v_call: TRBV2
clone_size: -
j_call: TRBJ2-7
d_call: TRBD2
cdr3_aa: ASSEGAGGLREQY

v_call: TRBV5-6
clone_size: -
j_call: TRBJ1-2
d_call: -
cdr3_aa: ASSFGIRRTNYGYT

v_call: TRBV10-3
clone_size: -
j_call: TRBJ2-7
d_call: -
cdr3_aa: AISEAGPTYEQY

v_call: TRBV19
clone_size: -
j_call: TRBJ2-5
d_call: TRBD2
cdr3_aa: ASSLGLARTKETQY

v_call: TRBV5-1
clone_size: -
j_call: TRBJ1-1
d_call: -
cdr3_aa: ASGSGQQNTEAF

v_call: TRBV11-3
clone_size: few
j_call: TRBJ2-1
d_call: -
cdr3_aa: ASSLDLNEQF

v_call: TRBV5-1
clone_size: -
j_call: TRBJ1-2
d_call: -
cdr3_aa: ASSLDFYGYT

v_call: TRBV7-8
clone_size: once
j_call: TRBJ2-7
d_call: TRBD1
cdr3_aa: ASSFFRGTYEQY

v_call: TRBV6-9
clone_size: -
j_call: TRBJ1-2
d_call: -
cdr3_aa: ASSYSQGYKDGYT

v_call: TRBV7-2
clone_size: -
j_call: TRBJ1-6
d_call: -
cdr3_aa: ASSPQRGGNSPLH

v_call: TRBV19
clone_size: -
j_call: TRBJ2-2
d_call: TRBD1
cdr3_aa: ASSPRQGSPELF

v_call: TRBV5-4
clone_size: -
j_call: TRBJ1-1
d_call: TRBD1
cdr3_aa: ASSLGTGNTEAF

v_call: TRBV5-4
clone_size: -
j_call: TRBJ1-3
d_call: TRBD1
cdr3_aa: ASSPGTGRISGNTIY

v_call: TRBV18
clone_size: once
j_call: TRBJ1-4
d_call: TRBD1
cdr3_aa: ASSPPAGQGNEKLF

v_call: TRBV14
clone_size: -
j_call: TRBJ1-3
d_call: TRBD1
cdr3_aa: ASSQIGTGGSGNTIY

v_call: TRBV14
clone_size: few
j_call: TRBJ2-7
d_call: -
cdr3_aa: ASSQDRGGDEQY

v_call: TRBV5-8
clone_size: -
j_call: TRBJ2-3
d_call: -
cdr3_aa: ASSLGGLGDTQY

v_call: TRBV30
clone_size: few
j_call: TRBJ2-2
d_call: -
cdr3_aa: AWKYRVGGELF

v_call: TRBV27
clone_size: -
j_call: TRBJ2-3
d_call: -
cdr3_aa: ASSFYFSDTQY

v_call: TRBV9
clone_size: -
j_call: TRBJ2-3
d_call: TRBD2
cdr3_aa: ASSVDPAGGTDTQY

v_call: TRBV5-1
clone_size: once
j_call: TRBJ2-2
d_call: TRBD2
cdr3_aa: ASSAGLAGVNGELF

v_call: TRBV11-2
clone_size: few
j_call: TRBJ2-1
d_call: -
cdr3_aa: ASSLFNPSYNEQF

v_call: TRBV7-3
clone_size: -
j_call: TRBJ2-1
d_call: -
cdr3_aa: ASSLNRLREQF

v_call: TRBV9
clone_size: -
j_call: TRBJ1-2
d_call: -
cdr3_aa: ASSLSRTENYGYT

v_call: TRBV7-2
clone_size: once
j_call: TRBJ1-6
d_call: -
cdr3_aa: ASSLYRVRATNSPLH

v_call: TRBV4-2
clone_size: -
j_call: TRBJ2-3
d_call: -
cdr3_aa: ASSQDRGSGHSPDTQY

v_call: TRBV5-4
clone_size: -
j_call: TRBJ2-3
d_call: TRBD2
cdr3_aa: ASSSSGSGDTQY

v_call: TRBV19
clone_size: once
j_call: TRBJ2-3
d_call: TRBD2
cdr3_aa: ASSPGLAGTDTQY

v_call: TRBV6-1
clone_size: -
j_call: TRBJ1-3
d_call: TRBD1
cdr3_aa: ASSETGTGGNTIY

v_call: TRBV18
clone_size: -
j_call: TRBJ2-2
d_call: TRBD2
cdr3_aa: ASSPPVAGNTGELF

v_call: TRBV5-8
clone_size: -
j_call: TRBJ1-2
d_call: -
cdr3_aa: ASSFGQHRYGYT

v_call: TRBV21-1
clone_size: -
j_call: TRBJ2-7
d_call: -
cdr3_aa: ASSKWDRFSSYEQY

v_call: TRBV4-1
clone_size: -
j_call: TRBJ1-1
d_call: TRBD1
cdr3_aa: ASSQSTGVLMNTEAF

v_call: TRBV2
clone_size: few
j_call: TRBJ2-1
d_call: -
cdr3_aa: ASMGLWREQF

v_call: TRBV4-1
clone_size: few
j_call: TRBJ1-6
d_call: -
cdr3_aa: ASSQGQYNSPLH

v_call: TRBV16
clone_size: -
j_call: TRBJ2-1
d_call: TRBD2
cdr3_aa: ASSQVEAGGGNEQF

v_call: TRBV10-3
clone_size: -
j_call: TRBJ2-5
d_call: -
cdr3_aa: AIRGGLEETQY

v_call: TRBV11-2
clone_size: -
j_call: TRBJ1-4
d_call: -
cdr3_aa: ASSLALVRGAEKLF

v_call: TRBV6-5
clone_size: -
j_call: TRBJ2-5
d_call: -
cdr3_aa: ATSQGQETQY

v_call: TRBV11-2
clone_size: -
j_call: TRBJ2-7
d_call: -
cdr3_aa: ASTDSSTGQY

v_call: TRBV13
clone_size: -
j_call: TRBJ2-2
d_call: TRBD1
cdr3_aa: ASSGTGQTNTGELF

v_call: TRBV5-6
clone_size: -
j_call: TRBJ1-2
d_call: -
cdr3_aa: ASSADRTTGYT

v_call: TRBV6-1
clone_size: -
j_call: TRBJ1-6
d_call: -
cdr3_aa: ASSDSGDNSPLH

v_call: TRBV19
clone_size: -
j_call: TRBJ2-7
d_call: -
cdr3_aa: ASSMNGDGQYYEQY

v_call: TRBV5-4
clone_size: -
j_call: TRBJ1-1
d_call: TRBD1
cdr3_aa: ASSLVSRDREAF

v_call: TRBV11-3
clone_size: -
j_call: TRBJ2-7
d_call: -
cdr3_aa: ASSADGSSYEQY

v_call: TRBV5-8
clone_size: -
j_call: TRBJ1-1
d_call: TRBD1
cdr3_aa: ASSLDRVNTEAF

v_call: TRBV10-3
clone_size: -
j_call: TRBJ2-7
d_call: TRBD1
cdr3_aa: AISPGQSSYEQY

v_call: TRBV5-8
clone_size: -
j_call: TRBJ1-5
d_call: TRBD1
cdr3_aa: ASKAGTGNQPQH

v_call: TRBV15
clone_size: -
j_call: TRBJ2-2
d_call: -
cdr3_aa: ATSRDPRERTGELF

v_call: TRBV7-2
clone_size: -
j_call: TRBJ2-1
d_call: -
cdr3_aa: ASSGDREKLAGVSNEQF

v_call: TRBV6-5
clone_size: -
j_call: TRBJ2-1
d_call: -
cdr3_aa: ASSYKKEGNNEQF